This record concerns one T cell receptor beta chain sequence. Generated by immunoSEQ multiplex PCR, the TCRdb table keeps only in-frame clones and is missing some. The table records roughly 2,000,000 clones, about 95% of them present only once. This CDR3 spans 14 amino acids. Germline assignment: CDR1 MNHEY and CDR2 SMNVEV (reference sequence). Positive CCR7 selection of CD45RO-negative cells yielded the naive CD8 cells, and terminally differentiated effector memory CD45RA+ cells were excluded. This record comes from a study of shared clonotypes between healthy human individuals. The rearrangement joins TRBV27 to TRBJ2-5; D gene ambiguous. The J call is uncertain, as TRBJ2-7 better fits the DNA end. This clonotype originated in a man between 18 and 29 years old in good health. The sample comprised naive CD8+ T cells sorted from blood. Here the CDR3 reads CASSLDVGSYEQYF. The DNA for the CDR3 is TGTGCCAGCAGTTTGGACGTAGGGTCCTACGAGCAGTACTTC.